Sequencing of this T cell receptor beta chain was carried out in a study of T cell responses to AZD1222 COVID-19 vaccine. The protocol was immunoSEQ multiplex PCR, while the TCRdb copy is restricted to in-frame clones and leaves out a portion. The data hold roughly 30,000 clones, with around nine tenths observed a single time. The CDR3 extends over 17 amino acids. Germline V CDR1 and CDR2: SGHTS, YDEGEE. With 4 bases removed from V and 0 bases from J, the gap between germline ends came to 19 bases. This chain connects TRBV5-8 to TRBJ2-5; TRBD1 might be the D (5 bases). This receptor was obtained from an adult in good health. Sequences were derived from peripheral blood, sampled on day 0 of AZD1222 vaccination. The chain's CDR3 is CASSPNPGHFHQETQYF. The CDR3 coding sequence is TGTGCCAGCAGCCCCAATCCCGGACACTTCCACCAAGAGACCCAGTACTTC.